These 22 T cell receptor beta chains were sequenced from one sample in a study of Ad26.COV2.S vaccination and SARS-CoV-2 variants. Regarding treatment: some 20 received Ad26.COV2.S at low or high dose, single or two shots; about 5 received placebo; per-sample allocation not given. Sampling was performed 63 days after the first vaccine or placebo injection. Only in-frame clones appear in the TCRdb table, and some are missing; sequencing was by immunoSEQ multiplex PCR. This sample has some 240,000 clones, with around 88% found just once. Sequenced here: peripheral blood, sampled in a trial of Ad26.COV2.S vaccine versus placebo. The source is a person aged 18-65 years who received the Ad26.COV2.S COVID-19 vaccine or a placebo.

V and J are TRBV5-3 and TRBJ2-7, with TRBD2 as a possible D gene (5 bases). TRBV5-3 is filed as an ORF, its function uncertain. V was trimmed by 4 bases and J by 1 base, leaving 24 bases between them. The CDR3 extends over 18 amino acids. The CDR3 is CARSDGLAKSPLSYEQYV. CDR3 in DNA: TGTGCCAGAAGCGATGGACTTGCTAAGAGCCCCCTATCCTACGAGCAGTACGTC.

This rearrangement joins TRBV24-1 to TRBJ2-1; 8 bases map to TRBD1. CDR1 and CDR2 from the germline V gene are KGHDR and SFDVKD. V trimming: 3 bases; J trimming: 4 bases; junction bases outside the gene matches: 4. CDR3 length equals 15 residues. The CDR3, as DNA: TGTGCCACCAGTGATAATCGGGACAGGTACAATGAGCAGTTCTTC. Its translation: CATSDNRDRYNEQFF.

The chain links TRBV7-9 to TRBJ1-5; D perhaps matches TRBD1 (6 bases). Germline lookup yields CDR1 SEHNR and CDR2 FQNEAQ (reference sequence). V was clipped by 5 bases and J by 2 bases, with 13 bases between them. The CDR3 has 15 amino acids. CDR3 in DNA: TGTGCCAGCAGCCCCCTAGGGGGGGGCAATCAGCCCCAGCATTTT. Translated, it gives CASSPLGGGNQPQHF.

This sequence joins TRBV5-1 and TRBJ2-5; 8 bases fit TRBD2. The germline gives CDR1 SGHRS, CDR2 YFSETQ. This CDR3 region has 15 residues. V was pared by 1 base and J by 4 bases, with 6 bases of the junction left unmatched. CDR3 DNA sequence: TGCGCCAGCAGCTTGAGGGTCGCGGGGGGAGAGACCCAGTACTTC. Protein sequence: CASSLRVAGGETQYF.

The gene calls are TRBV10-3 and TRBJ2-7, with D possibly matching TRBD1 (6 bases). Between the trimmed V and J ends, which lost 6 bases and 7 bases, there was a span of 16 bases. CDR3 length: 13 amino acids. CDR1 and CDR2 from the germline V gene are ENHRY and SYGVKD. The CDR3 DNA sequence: TGTGCCATCAGGGATACAGGGCCTCGGGAGCAGTACTTC. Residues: CAIRDTGPREQYF.

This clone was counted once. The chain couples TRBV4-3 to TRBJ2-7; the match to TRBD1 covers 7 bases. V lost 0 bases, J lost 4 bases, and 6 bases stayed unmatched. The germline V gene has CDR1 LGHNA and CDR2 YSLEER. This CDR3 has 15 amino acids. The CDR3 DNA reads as TGCGCCAGCAGCCAAGATCTACAGGGGAAGTACGAGCAGTACTTC. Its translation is CASSQDLQGKYEQYF.

CDR3 coding DNA: TGTGCCAGCAGTTTCCTTTCTGGAAACACCATATATTTT. Translation: CASSFLSGNTIYF. V gene TRBV27 combines with J gene TRBJ1-3; D is unclear. CDR1 MNHEY and CDR2 SMNVEV come from the germline V gene (reference sequence). The V and J ends lost 3 bases and 1 base respectively, with 4 bases between them. The CDR3 runs to 13 residues.

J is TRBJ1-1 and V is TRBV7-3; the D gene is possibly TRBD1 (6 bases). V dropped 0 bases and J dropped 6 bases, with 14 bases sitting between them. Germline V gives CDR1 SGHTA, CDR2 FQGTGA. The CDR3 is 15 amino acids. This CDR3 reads CASSLTSVGASEAFF. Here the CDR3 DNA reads TGTGCCAGCAGCTTAACCAGCGTGGGGGCCTCTGAAGCTTTCTTT. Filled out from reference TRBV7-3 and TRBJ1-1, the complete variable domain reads GAGVSQTPSNKVTEKGKYVELRCDPISGHTALYWYRQSLGQGPEFLIYFQGTGAADDSGLPNDRFFAVRPEGSVSTLKIQRTERGDSAVYLCASSLTSVGASEAFFGQGTRLTVV.

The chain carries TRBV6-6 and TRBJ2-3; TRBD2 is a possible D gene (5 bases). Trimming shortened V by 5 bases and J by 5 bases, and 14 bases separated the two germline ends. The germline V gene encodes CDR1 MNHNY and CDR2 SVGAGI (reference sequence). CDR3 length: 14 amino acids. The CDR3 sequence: CASSLLGEIDTQYF. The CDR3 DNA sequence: TGTGCCAGCAGTCTCCTTGGGGAGATAGATACGCAGTATTTT.

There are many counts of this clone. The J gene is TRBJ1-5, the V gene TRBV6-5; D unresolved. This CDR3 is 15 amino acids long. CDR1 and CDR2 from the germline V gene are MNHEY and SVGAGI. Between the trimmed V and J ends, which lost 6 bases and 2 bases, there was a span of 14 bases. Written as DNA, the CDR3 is TGTGCCAGCAGACCAGACGGGGTCGGCAATCAGCCCCAGCATTTT. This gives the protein CASRPDGVGNQPQHF.

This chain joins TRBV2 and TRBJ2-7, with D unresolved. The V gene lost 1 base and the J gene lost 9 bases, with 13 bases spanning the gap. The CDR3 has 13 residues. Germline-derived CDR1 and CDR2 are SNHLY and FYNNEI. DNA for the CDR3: TGTGCCAGCAGTGAAGAGGCTGTCGGTAGGCAGTACGTC. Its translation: CASSEEAVGRQYV.

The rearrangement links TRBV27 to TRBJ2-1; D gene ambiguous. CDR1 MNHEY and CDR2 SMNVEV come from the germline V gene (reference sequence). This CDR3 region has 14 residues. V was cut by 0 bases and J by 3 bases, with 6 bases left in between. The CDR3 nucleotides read TGTGCCAGCAGTTTATCGATTGTCTACAATGAGCAGTTCTTC. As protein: CASSLSIVYNEQFF.

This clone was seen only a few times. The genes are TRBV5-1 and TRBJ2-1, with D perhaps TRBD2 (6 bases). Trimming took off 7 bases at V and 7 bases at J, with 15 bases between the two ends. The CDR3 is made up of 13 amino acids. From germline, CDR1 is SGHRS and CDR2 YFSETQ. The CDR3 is CASYFDGGNEQFF. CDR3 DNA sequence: TGCGCCAGCTACTTCGACGGAGGGAATGAGCAGTTCTTC.

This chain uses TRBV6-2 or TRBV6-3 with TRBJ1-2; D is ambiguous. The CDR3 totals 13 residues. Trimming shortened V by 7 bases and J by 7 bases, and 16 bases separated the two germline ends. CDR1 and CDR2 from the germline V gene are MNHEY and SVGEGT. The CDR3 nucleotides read TGTGCCAGCACCCCGGACCCGTTCCGTGGCTACACCTTC. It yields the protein CASTPDPFRGYTF.

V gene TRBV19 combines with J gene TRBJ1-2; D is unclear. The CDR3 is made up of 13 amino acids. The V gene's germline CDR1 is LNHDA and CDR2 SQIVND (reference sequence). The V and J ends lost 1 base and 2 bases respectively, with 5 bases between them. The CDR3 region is CASSIGGNYGYTF. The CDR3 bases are TGTGCCAGTAGTATAGGGGGAAACTATGGCTACACCTTC.

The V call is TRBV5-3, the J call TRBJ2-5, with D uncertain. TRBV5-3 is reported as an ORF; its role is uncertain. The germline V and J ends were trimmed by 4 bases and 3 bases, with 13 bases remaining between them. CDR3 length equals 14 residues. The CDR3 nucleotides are TGTGCCAGAAGCCGCCCAGACAACGAAGAGACCCAGTACTTC. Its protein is CARSRPDNEETQYF.

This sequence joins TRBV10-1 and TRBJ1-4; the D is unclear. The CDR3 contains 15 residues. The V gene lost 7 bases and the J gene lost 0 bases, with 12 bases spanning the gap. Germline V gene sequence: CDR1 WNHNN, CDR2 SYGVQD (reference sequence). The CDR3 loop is CASIRTAATNEKLFF. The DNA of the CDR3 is TGCGCCAGCATCCGGACCGCAGCAACTAATGAAAAACTGTTTTTT.

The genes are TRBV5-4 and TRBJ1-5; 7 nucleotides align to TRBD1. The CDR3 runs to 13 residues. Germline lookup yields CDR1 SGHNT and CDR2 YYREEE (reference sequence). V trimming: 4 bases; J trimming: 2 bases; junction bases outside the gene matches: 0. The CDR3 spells CASSDRGNQPQHF. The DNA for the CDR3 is TGTGCCAGCAGCGACAGGGGCAATCAGCCCCAGCATTTT.

CDR3 region: CASRSAGTFDEQFF. The CDR3, as DNA: TGCGCCAGCAGGTCAGCGGGAACATTCGATGAGCAGTTCTTC. The chain employs TRBV5-1 and TRBJ2-1; 7 bases are a match to TRBD2. Germline CDR1 reads SGHRS; CDR2 reads YFSETQ. The CDR3 contains 14 residues. The V and J ends lost 5 bases and 8 bases, in that order; junction bases with no gene match: 10. Using reference TRBV5-1 and TRBJ2-1 for the parts outside the CDR3, the full variable domain is KAGVTQTPRYLIKTRGQQVTLSCSPISGHRSVSWYQQTPGQGLQFLFEYFSETQRNKGNFPGRFSGRQFSNSRSEMNVSTLELGDSALYLCASRSAGTFDEQFFGPGTRLTVL.

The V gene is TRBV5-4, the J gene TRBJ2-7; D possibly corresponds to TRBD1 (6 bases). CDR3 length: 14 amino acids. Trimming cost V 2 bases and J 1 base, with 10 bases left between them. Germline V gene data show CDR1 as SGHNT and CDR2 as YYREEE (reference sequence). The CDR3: CASSLKDRSYEQYF. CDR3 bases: TGTGCCAGCAGCTTAAAGGACAGATCCTACGAGCAGTACTTC.

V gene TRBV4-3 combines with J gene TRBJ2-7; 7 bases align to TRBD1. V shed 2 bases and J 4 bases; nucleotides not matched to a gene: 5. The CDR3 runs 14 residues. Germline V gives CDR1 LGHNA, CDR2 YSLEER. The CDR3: CASSQRSTGYEQYF. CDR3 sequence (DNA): TGCGCCAGCAGCCAAAGATCGACAGGGTACGAGCAGTACTTC.

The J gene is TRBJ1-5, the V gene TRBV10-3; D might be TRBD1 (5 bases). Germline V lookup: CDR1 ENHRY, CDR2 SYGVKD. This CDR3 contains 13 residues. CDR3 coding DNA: TGTGCAACCAAGGGGACCTCTGATCAGCCCCAGCATTTT. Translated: CATKGTSDQPQHF.